This section outlines one T cell receptor beta chain sequence together with its context. Its antigen is unknown. The CDR3 covers 12 residues. Germline loops: CDR1 SNHLY, CDR2 FYNNEI. V gave up 7 bases and J gave up 5 bases, with 11 bases separating them. Libraries for TCRalpha and TCRbeta carried sample barcodes and unique molecular identifiers via 5'RACE. TCRdb redid the calling of the 5' RACE reads with MiXCR, one entry per CDR3 protein. Among approximately 300,000 distinct CDR3 sequences listed, less than 20% were seen once. The entry originates in a study of T-cell memory formation after mild COVID-19. Study observations and caveats: Mainly in CM and EM were contracting CD4+ clones; CD8+ were in EMRA.

This receptor was taken from a man between 18 and 29 years old who had mild COVID-19 (a few samples of this study predate the infection). Cell type and time point are not known. The sequenced material came from PBMCs or a T cell subset sorted from them (not recorded which). V is TRBV2 and J is TRBJ2-5; D perhaps matches TRBD2 (5 bases). The CDR3 DNA reads as TGTGCCAGCACGGGGATGGGGGAGACCCAGTACTTC. This sequence encodes CASTGMGETQYF.